The rows below give T cell receptor beta chains drawn from one sample of a study of CD8 T cells in Susac syndrome. Each CDR3 protein is one row after TCRdb ran MiXCR on the immunoSEQ multiplex PCR reads. The table lists about 190,000 distinct CDR3 sequences, approximately 96% of them singletons. Sequencing was performed on CD4+ T cells from PBMCs. These receptors were taken from a human donor with Susac syndrome. Both conserved end residues are part of each CDR3. Fields, in order: D gene, clone size, V gene, J gene, CDR3 protein, CDR3 DNA. A D gene is named only where the DNA matches it firmly. The listing skips clone size in some rows; elsewhere it reads once, few, many or a size class.

d_call: .
clone_size: .
v_call: TRBV3-1
j_call: TRBJ2-7
cdr3_aa: CASSQDSWGSYEQYF
cdr3_nt: TGTGCCAGCAGCCAAGATTCGTGGGGCTCCTACGAGCAGTACTTC

d_call: TRBD1
clone_size: .
v_call: TRBV7-2
j_call: TRBJ2-7
cdr3_aa: CASSMTGFEQYF
cdr3_nt: TGTGCCAGCAGCATGACAGGGTTCGAGCAGTACTTC

d_call: .
clone_size: .
v_call: TRBV9
j_call: TRBJ2-3
cdr3_aa: CASSVDPRNTDTQYF
cdr3_nt: TGTGCCAGCAGCGTAGACCCCCGGAACACAGATACGCAGTATTTT

d_call: TRBD1
clone_size: .
v_call: TRBV27
j_call: TRBJ1-6
cdr3_aa: CASSLWSRGQDSYNSPLHF
cdr3_nt: TGTGCCAGCAGTTTATGGAGCAGGGGGCAGGACTCCTATAATTCACCCCTCCACTTT

d_call: TRBD1
clone_size: .
v_call: TRBV5-6
j_call: TRBJ1-2
cdr3_aa: CASSVPRDRGGYGYTF
cdr3_nt: TGTGCCAGCAGCGTGCCCCGGGACAGGGGGGGATATGGCTACACCTTC

d_call: .
clone_size: .
v_call: TRBV12-3/TRBV12-4
j_call: TRBJ2-3
cdr3_aa: CASSFSGTDTQYF
cdr3_nt: TGTGCCAGCAGTTTTAGCGGCACAGATACGCAGTATTTT

d_call: .
clone_size: .
v_call: TRBV30
j_call: TRBJ1-1
cdr3_aa: CAWSSQGNTEAFF
cdr3_nt: TGTGCCTGGAGTTCACAGGGGAACACTGAAGCTTTCTTT

d_call: .
clone_size: .
v_call: TRBV12-3/TRBV12-4
j_call: TRBJ1-1
cdr3_aa: CASSLGGLRGTEAFF
cdr3_nt: TGTGCCAGCAGTTTAGGAGGGCTGCGGGGCACTGAAGCTTTCTTT

d_call: TRBD2
clone_size: .
v_call: TRBV12-3/TRBV12-4
j_call: TRBJ2-5
cdr3_aa: CASSLLAGYQETQYF
cdr3_nt: TGTGCCAGCAGTTTACTAGCGGGGTACCAAGAGACCCAGTACTTC

d_call: TRBD2
clone_size: .
v_call: TRBV11-2
j_call: TRBJ2-1
cdr3_aa: CASSPRLAGGSLPSYNEQFF
cdr3_nt: TGTGCCAGCAGCCCAAGACTAGCGGGGGGCTCCCTCCCCTCCTACAATGAGCAGTTCTTC

d_call: .
clone_size: .
v_call: TRBV3-1
j_call: TRBJ2-3
cdr3_aa: CASSQMGGADTQYF
cdr3_nt: TGTGCCAGCAGCCAAATGGGGGGTGCAGATACGCAGTATTTT

d_call: TRBD1
clone_size: .
v_call: TRBV9
j_call: TRBJ1-4
cdr3_aa: CASSVEAGGSVQLFF
cdr3_nt: TGTGCCAGCAGCGTAGAGGCAGGGGGCTCCGTTCAACTGTTTTTT

d_call: TRBD2
clone_size: .
v_call: TRBV12-3/TRBV12-4
j_call: TRBJ2-3
cdr3_aa: CASSLSLWLAGGPDTQYF
cdr3_nt: TGTGCCAGCAGTTTAAGTTTATGGCTAGCGGGGGGGCCAGATACGCAGTATTTT

d_call: .
clone_size: .
v_call: TRBV6-4
j_call: TRBJ1-1
cdr3_aa: CASREGQERTEAFF
cdr3_nt: TGTGCCAGCAGGGAGGGGCAGGAGAGGACTGAAGCTTTCTTT

d_call: TRBD2
clone_size: .
v_call: TRBV4-1
j_call: TRBJ2-3
cdr3_aa: CASSQFFQRGSDTQYF
cdr3_nt: TGCGCCAGCAGCCAATTCTTCCAGCGGGGGTCAGATACGCAGTATTTT

d_call: TRBD1
clone_size: .
v_call: TRBV20-1
j_call: TRBJ1-2
cdr3_aa: CSARRTGGSSYYGYTF
cdr3_nt: TGCAGTGCCCGGAGGACAGGGGGGAGTTCTTACTATGGCTACACCTTC

d_call: .
clone_size: .
v_call: TRBV20-1
j_call: TRBJ1-1
cdr3_aa: CSAKQDRNTEAFF
cdr3_nt: TGCAGTGCTAAACAAGACAGGAACACTGAAGCTTTCTTT

d_call: .
clone_size: .
v_call: TRBV29-1
j_call: TRBJ1-1
cdr3_aa: CSVLENEAFF
cdr3_nt: TGCAGCGTCCTAGAGAATGAAGCTTTCTTT

d_call: .
clone_size: .
v_call: TRBV7-8
j_call: TRBJ2-4
cdr3_aa: CASSLLGEAKNIQYF
cdr3_nt: TGTGCCAGCAGTCTCCTTGGGGAAGCCAAAAACATTCAGTACTTC

d_call: TRBD1
clone_size: .
v_call: TRBV28
j_call: TRBJ1-5
cdr3_aa: CASSPPDRGKGNQPQHF
cdr3_nt: TGTGCCAGCAGTCCGCCCGACAGGGGTAAGGGGAATCAGCCCCAGCATTTT

d_call: .
clone_size: .
v_call: TRBV3-1
j_call: TRBJ2-5
cdr3_aa: CASSQVVLETQYF
cdr3_nt: TGTGCCAGCAGCCAAGTTGTATTGGAGACCCAGTACTTC

d_call: TRBD1
clone_size: few
v_call: TRBV2
j_call: TRBJ1-6
cdr3_aa: CASSPTGDSPLHF
cdr3_nt: TGTGCCAGCAGTCCGACAGGGGATTCACCCCTCCACTTT

d_call: TRBD1
clone_size: .
v_call: TRBV20-1
j_call: TRBJ2-5
cdr3_aa: CSARQGAGGETQYF
cdr3_nt: TGCAGTGCAAGACAGGGGGCAGGGGGGGAGACCCAGTACTTC

d_call: TRBD1
clone_size: .
v_call: TRBV9
j_call: TRBJ1-1
cdr3_aa: CASSSRTGLEAEAFF
cdr3_nt: TGTGCCAGCAGCTCACGGACAGGGTTAGAGGCTGAAGCTTTCTTT

d_call: TRBD2
clone_size: .
v_call: TRBV5-4
j_call: TRBJ2-5
cdr3_aa: CASSRREVQETQYF
cdr3_nt: TGTGCCAGCAGCCGGCGGGAGGTTCAGGAGACCCAGTACTTC

d_call: TRBD1
clone_size: once
v_call: TRBV20-1
j_call: TRBJ1-4
cdr3_aa: CSAQSGQEDEKLFF
cdr3_nt: TGCAGTGCTCAATCGGGACAGGAGGATGAAAAACTGTTTTTT

d_call: .
clone_size: .
v_call: TRBV9
j_call: TRBJ2-5
cdr3_aa: CASSVAASRGETQYF
cdr3_nt: TGTGCCAGCAGCGTAGCGGCTAGCCGAGGAGAGACCCAGTACTTC

d_call: .
clone_size: .
v_call: TRBV27
j_call: TRBJ2-1
cdr3_aa: CASSLHRDLYEQFF
cdr3_nt: TGTGCCAGCAGTCTTCACCGGGATCTCTATGAGCAGTTCTTC

d_call: .
clone_size: once
v_call: TRBV30
j_call: TRBJ2-5
cdr3_aa: CAWTGSGQETQYF
cdr3_nt: TGTGCCTGGACCGGGTCGGGACAAGAGACCCAGTACTTC

d_call: .
clone_size: .
v_call: TRBV11-3
j_call: TRBJ2-1
cdr3_aa: CASSPGPSYNEQFF
cdr3_nt: TGTGCCAGCAGCCCCGGCCCCTCCTACAATGAGCAGTTCTTC

d_call: .
clone_size: .
v_call: TRBV7-9
j_call: TRBJ2-7
cdr3_aa: CASSRDTVSEQYF
cdr3_nt: TGTGCCAGCAGCCGGGACACAGTTAGCGAGCAGTACTTC

d_call: .
clone_size: few
v_call: TRBV7-9
j_call: TRBJ2-3
cdr3_aa: CASSLGGQGTDTQYF
cdr3_nt: TGTGCCAGCAGCTTAGGGGGGCAGGGGACAGATACGCAGTATTTT

d_call: TRBD1
clone_size: once
v_call: TRBV27
j_call: TRBJ2-5
cdr3_aa: CASSLWTGSNQETQYF
cdr3_nt: TGTGCCAGCAGTTTATGGACAGGGTCAAATCAAGAGACCCAGTACTTC

d_call: TRBD1
clone_size: .
v_call: TRBV13
j_call: TRBJ2-7
cdr3_aa: CASSQIPGTGDYEQYF
cdr3_nt: TGTGCCAGCAGCCAAATCCCCGGGACAGGCGACTACGAGCAGTACTTC

d_call: .
clone_size: once
v_call: TRBV29-1
j_call: TRBJ1-2
cdr3_aa: CSVAVAGVKGYGYTF
cdr3_nt: TGCAGCGTTGCGGTGGCAGGGGTGAAAGGCTATGGCTACACCTTC

d_call: .
clone_size: .
v_call: TRBV20-1
j_call: TRBJ2-3
cdr3_aa: CSARDEGSSTDTQYF
cdr3_nt: TGCAGTGCTAGAGATGAGGGGTCCAGCACAGATACGCAGTATTTT

d_call: .
clone_size: .
v_call: TRBV7-3
j_call: TRBJ2-7
cdr3_aa: CASSPQGSRDEQYF
cdr3_nt: TGTGCCAGCAGCCCACAGGGATCGCGCGACGAGCAGTACTTC

d_call: TRBD2
clone_size: .
v_call: TRBV7-2
j_call: TRBJ2-5
cdr3_aa: CASSRGLAGREETQYF
cdr3_nt: TGTGCCAGCAGCCGAGGACTAGCGGGTAGGGAAGAGACCCAGTACTTC

d_call: TRBD2
clone_size: .
v_call: TRBV24-1
j_call: TRBJ2-1
cdr3_aa: CATSGTSGASSSYNEQFF
cdr3_nt: TGTGCCACCTCCGGGACTAGCGGGGCCAGTAGCTCCTACAATGAGCAGTTCTTC

d_call: TRBD2
clone_size: .
v_call: TRBV30
j_call: TRBJ2-1
cdr3_aa: CAWGAGGPREQFF
cdr3_nt: TGTGCCTGGGGAGCGGGGGGGCCGAGGGAGCAGTTCTTC

d_call: .
clone_size: .
v_call: TRBV12-5
j_call: TRBJ2-2
cdr3_aa: CASGPFFGQNTGELFF
cdr3_nt: TGTGCTAGTGGACCATTCTTCGGACAGAACACCGGGGAGCTGTTTTTT

d_call: .
clone_size: .
v_call: TRBV29-1
j_call: TRBJ2-7
cdr3_aa: CSNTTYEQYF
cdr3_nt: TGCAGTAATACCACCTACGAGCAGTACTTC

d_call: TRBD2
clone_size: .
v_call: TRBV5-4
j_call: TRBJ2-5
cdr3_aa: CASSPRGGSYETQYF
cdr3_nt: TGTGCCAGCAGCCCGCGGGGGGGATCCTACGAGACCCAGTACTTC

d_call: .
clone_size: .
v_call: TRBV4-3
j_call: TRBJ1-3
cdr3_aa: CASSQDIGNTIYF
cdr3_nt: TGCGCCAGCAGCCAAGATATTGGAAACACCATATATTTT

d_call: TRBD1
clone_size: .
v_call: TRBV11-2
j_call: TRBJ2-3
cdr3_aa: CASCRDRVTDTQYF
cdr3_nt: TGTGCCAGCTGTAGGGACAGGGTCACAGATACGCAGTATTTT

d_call: TRBD1
clone_size: .
v_call: TRBV3-1
j_call: TRBJ1-1
cdr3_aa: CASSPGTGGGRTEAFF
cdr3_nt: TGTGCCAGCAGCCCAGGGACAGGTGGGGGAAGGACTGAAGCTTTCTTT

d_call: .
clone_size: .
v_call: TRBV3-1
j_call: TRBJ2-5
cdr3_aa: CASSHPTEGGRETQYF
cdr3_nt: TGTGCCAGCAGCCACCCGACCGAGGGGGGCCGTGAGACCCAGTACTTC

d_call: .
clone_size: .
v_call: TRBV29-1
j_call: TRBJ2-3
cdr3_aa: CSVGHLLSTDTQYF
cdr3_nt: TGCAGCGTTGGGCACCTCCTTAGCACAGATACGCAGTATTTT